These T cell receptor beta chains were read from a single sample in a study of T cells after yellow fever vaccination. TCRdb independently ran MiXCR on the 5' RACE reads; one entry per CDR3 protein. The sample holds hundreds of thousands of distinct CDR3 sequences, roughly 14% seen once. Sample: PBMCs, taken on the day of the yellow fever booster vaccination. These receptors originate from a man aged 25-40 years who received the YFV17D yellow fever vaccine. Each CDR3 is given with its conserved first and last residue. D genes are given only for firm matches. Size is omitted from some rows. Given values are once, few, many or a class for expanded clones.

v_gene,abundance,j_gene,len,d_gene,CDR3aa,CDR3nt
TRBV7-2,-,TRBJ1-1,14,-,CASRFLSLNTEAFF,TGTGCCAGCAGATTCCTTAGTCTGAACACTGAAGCTTTCTTT
TRBV6-5,-,TRBJ2-1,12,-,CASNHRSNEQFF,TGTGCCAGCAACCACAGGTCCAATGAGCAGTTCTTC
TRBV19,-,TRBJ1-5,19,TRBD1,CASSIGPGQGGYSNQPQHF,TGTGCCAGTAGTATAGGACCGGGACAGGGCGGTTATAGCAATCAGCCCCAGCATTTT
TRBV29-1,few,TRBJ2-7,11,-,CSVQQGYEQYF,TGCAGCGTACAACAGGGTTACGAGCAGTACTTC
TRBV9,-,TRBJ1-2,10,-,CASRGDFYTF,TGTGCCAGCAGAGGGGACTTCTACACCTTC
TRBV27,-,TRBJ2-7,17,-,CASSPTAAPSRSYEQYF,TGTGCCAGCAGTCCAACCGCCGCCCCTAGCAGATCCTACGAGCAGTACTTC
TRBV30,-,TRBJ2-3,14,-,CAWSVRGPGDTQYF,TGTGCCTGGAGTGTACGGGGGCCTGGAGATACGCAGTATTTT
TRBV7-2,-,TRBJ1-2,16,TRBD1,CASRLAAGQGALGYTF,TGTGCCAGCAGATTGGCTGCCGGACAGGGGGCGCTTGGCTACACCTTC
TRBV28,few,TRBJ2-7,18,TRBD2,CASSQPTSSGRASWEQYF,TGTGCCAGCAGTCAGCCCACGTCTAGCGGGAGGGCCTCGTGGGAGCAGTACTTC
TRBV27,few,TRBJ2-7,13,-,CASSLLGLHEQYF,TGTGCCAGCAGTTTATTAGGTCTCCACGAGCAGTACTTC
TRBV29-1,few,TRBJ1-1,13,-,CSGQLRGDTEAFF,TGCAGCGGCCAGTTGAGAGGGGACACTGAAGCTTTCTTT
TRBV6-5,many,TRBJ1-1,14,-,CASSYREANTEAFF,TGTGCCAGCAGTTACAGGGAGGCGAACACTGAAGCTTTCTTT
TRBV29-1,few,TRBJ2-3,17,-,CSVVPVSGAAWTDTQYF,TGCAGCGTTGTTCCTGTGTCGGGGGCAGCCTGGACAGATACGCAGTATTTT
TRBV20-1,-,TRBJ2-7,14,TRBD2,CSARRPSGSYEQYF,TGCAGTGCTAGGAGACCTAGCGGATCCTACGAGCAGTACTTC
TRBV12-3/TRBV12-4,few,TRBJ2-7,14,-,CASRRGETAYEQYF,TGTGCCAGCAGGAGGGGGGAGACTGCCTACGAGCAGTACTTC
TRBV9,few,TRBJ2-2,13,-,CASSASRGGELFF,TGTGCCAGCAGCGCGAGCCGGGGCGGGGAGCTGTTTTTT
TRBV20-1,-,TRBJ1-3,14,-,CSATDRTSGNTIYF,TGCAGTGCCACCGACAGGACCTCTGGAAACACCATATATTTT
TRBV7-8,-,TRBJ2-1,15,-,CASSLLGGEFAEQFF,TGTGCCAGCAGCTTACTGGGGGGCGAGTTCGCTGAGCAGTTCTTC
TRBV12-3/TRBV12-4,few,TRBJ1-6,14,TRBD1,CASTPGTDNSPLHF,TGTGCCAGCACTCCCGGGACAGATAATTCACCCCTCCACTTT
TRBV13,-,TRBJ2-5,16,-,CASSLIMSGAGETQYF,TGTGCCAGCAGCTTAATCATGAGCGGAGCAGGGGAGACCCAGTACTTC
TRBV30,-,TRBJ2-7,11,-,CAWSLIHEQYF,TGTGCCTGGAGCCTTATACACGAGCAGTACTTC
TRBV12-3/TRBV12-4,-,TRBJ1-5,12,-,CASSFPFQPQHF,TGTGCCAGCAGTTTCCCCTTTCAGCCCCAGCATTTT
TRBV12-3/TRBV12-4,-,TRBJ1-5,15,-,CASSPGSSGNQPQHF,TGTGCCAGCAGTCCTGGATCGAGCGGGAATCAGCCCCAGCATTTT
TRBV5-1,-,TRBJ2-7,13,TRBD1,CASSSPEGQGQYF,TGCGCCAGCAGCTCACCCGAAGGACAGGGGCAGTACTTC
TRBV7-2,-,TRBJ2-2,17,TRBD2,CASSLVGLAGGAGELFF,TGTGCCAGCAGCTTAGTGGGGTTAGCGGGAGGTGCCGGGGAGCTGTTTTTT
TRBV10-1,-,TRBJ2-5,14,-,CASSESGLGETQYF,TGCGCCAGCAGTGAGTCGGGGCTTGGTGAGACCCAGTACTTC
TRBV7-9,few,TRBJ2-1,14,TRBD2,CASSLSLAGNEQFF,TGTGCCAGCAGCTTATCCCTAGCGGGCAATGAGCAGTTCTTC
TRBV12-3/TRBV12-4,few,TRBJ2-5,15,TRBD2,CASSFRLAGPETQYF,TGTGCCAGCAGTTTCAGACTAGCGGGTCCAGAGACCCAGTACTTC
TRBV10-3,many,TRBJ1-4,15,TRBD1,CAISGGGTANEKLFF,TGTGCCATCAGTGGAGGGGGGACAGCTAATGAAAAACTGTTTTTT
TRBV6-1,few,TRBJ2-5,16,-,CASSRPWGAYQETQYF,TGTGCCAGCAGCCGCCCTTGGGGGGCCTATCAAGAGACCCAGTACTTC
TRBV24-1,-,TRBJ1-5,14,-,CATSDLDSNQPQHF,TGTGCCACCAGTGATTTGGACAGCAATCAGCCCCAGCATTTT
TRBV11-2,-,TRBJ2-1,14,-,CASSPPPIGNEQFF,TGTGCCAGCAGCCCGCCCCCCATCGGGAATGAGCAGTTCTTC
TRBV5-4,-,TRBJ2-5,15,TRBD2,CASSRGGARQETQYF,TGTGCCAGCAGCCGGGGGGGGGCGCGGCAAGAGACCCAGTACTTC
TRBV20-1,few,TRBJ2-1,16,TRBD2,CSARGPTAGGNNEQFF,TGCAGTGCTAGAGGCCCAACGGCGGGAGGTAACAATGAGCAGTTCTTC
TRBV7-2,-,TRBJ2-5,15,-,CASNAGFAGEETQYF,TGTGCCAGCAACGCGGGGTTCGCTGGAGAAGAGACCCAGTACTTC
TRBV20-1,few,TRBJ1-2,12,-,CSARGDAEGYTF,TGCAGTGCTAGAGGGGATGCGGAGGGCTACACCTTC
TRBV6-5,-,TRBJ2-7,12,TRBD1,CATGDRAHEQYF,TGTGCCACAGGGGACAGGGCCCACGAGCAGTACTTC
TRBV5-8,many,TRBJ2-3,16,-,CASSLIRREATDTQYF,TGTGCCAGCAGCTTGATTAGGAGGGAGGCCACAGATACGCAGTATTTT
TRBV20-1,-,TRBJ2-1,11,-,CSALEFSEQFF,TGCAGTGCTTTGGAGTTCAGTGAGCAGTTCTTC
TRBV7-2,few,TRBJ2-2,14,-,CASSTHGSTGELFF,TGTGCCAGCAGCACTCACGGTAGCACCGGGGAGCTGTTTTTT
TRBV19,-,TRBJ2-4,16,TRBD1,CASSGTGGADGNIQYF,TGTGCCAGTAGTGGGACAGGGGGCGCAGATGGGAACATTCAGTACTTC
TRBV4-1,few,TRBJ2-2,15,-,CASSQDAGDGRELFF,TGCGCCAGCAGCCAAGACGCAGGGGACGGGCGGGAGCTGTTTTTT
TRBV3-1,-,TRBJ1-6,16,-,CACSQVTGGDSSPLHF,TGTGCCTGCTCCCAAGTCACGGGGGGAGACAGTTCACCCCTCCACTTT
TRBV7-9,few,TRBJ2-7,14,-,CASSKLTGSSEQYF,TGTGCCAGCAGCAAATTGACTGGGAGTTCCGAGCAGTACTTC
TRBV20-1,-,TRBJ2-1,14,-,CSAGTIGINNEQFF,TGCAGTGCGGGAACTATCGGGATTAACAATGAGCAGTTCTTC
TRBV29-1,few,TRBJ2-3,18,-,CSVAGTELIYSSTDTQYF,TGCAGCGTCGCCGGGACGGAACTAATATATTCTAGCACAGATACGCAGTATTTT
TRBV27,-,TRBJ2-7,15,TRBD1,CASSLSRQGFAEQYF,TGTGCCAGCAGTTTATCCCGACAGGGATTTGCCGAGCAGTACTTC
TRBV7-7,few,TRBJ2-2,11,-,CAALVGGELFF,TGTGCTGCGCTAGTGGGCGGGGAGCTGTTTTTT